A single sample gave rise to the 24 T cell receptor beta chains below, sequenced in a study of CXCR3-negative and CXCR3-positive naive CD8 T cells. General observations from the study: Against CXCR3-negative naive cells, CXCR3-positive naive cells showed more hydrophobic TRB CDR3s.

These receptors have no known antigen. All TRB cDNA libraries came from 5' RACE performed with UMI labels. No DNA is given; TCRdb re-called the 5' RACE reads and lists each CDR3 protein once. In all, the sample yields roughly 61,000 distinct CDR3 sequences. The material sequenced was naive CXCR3+ CD8+ T cells from blood. Noted subset: CD45RO-CCR7+CD27+CD95- naive CD8+ T cells expressing CXCR3 (TNR3+). The receptors here all came from a human donor in good health. Some clones in this sample may be carry-over from other donors' samples.

This chain links TRBV7-2 with TRBJ2-3; without DNA, the TCRdb call of TRBD2 cannot be checked. Germline V CDR1 and CDR2: SGHTA, FQGNSA. This CDR3 is 14 amino acids long. CDR3 residues: CASSPSDTEDTQYF.

V and J are TRBV12-5 and TRBJ1-5; no DNA is available, so the TRBD1 call from TCRdb remains unchecked. The length of the CDR3 is 15 residues. Germline CDR1 LGHNT, CDR2 FRNRAP. The CDR3 loop reads CASGPPTDSNQPQHF.

J is TRBJ1-1 and V is TRBV6-1. The CDR3 has 15 residues. CDR1 is MNHNS and CDR2 is SASEGT in the germline V gene. CDR3: CASSEEMGPNTEAFF.

The V call is TRBV29-1, the J call TRBJ1-1. The CDR3 covers 11 residues. CDR1 is SQVTM and CDR2 is ANQGSEA in the germline V gene. Here the CDR3 reads CSVVENTEAFF.

The rearrangement joins TRBV28 to TRBJ2-7; lacking DNA, the TRBD1 call made by TCRdb goes unchecked. Germline CDR1 MDHEN, CDR2 SYDVKM. CDR3 length equals 14 residues. CDR3 sequence: CPSSPPPSSYEQYF.

The rearrangement uses TRBV12-3 or TRBV12-4 and TRBJ2-7; as DNA is missing, the TRBD1 call by TCRdb cannot be tested. The CDR3 spans 16 residues. The CDR3 loop reads CASRPGAGRGFYEQYF.

The V and J genes are TRBV12-3 or TRBV12-4 and TRBJ2-1; the TRBD1 assignment by TCRdb is unverifiable without DNA. This CDR3 is built from 14 residues. The CDR3 sequence: CASSFGFAQDEQFF.

This chain connects TRBV7-9 to TRBJ2-2; the TCRdb D gene call, TRBD2, has no DNA to confirm it. Germline CDR1 SEHNR, CDR2 FQNEAQ (reference sequence). This CDR3 has 15 amino acids. The CDR3 sequence is CASSLAGPRTGELFF.

This rearrangement joins TRBV6-5 to TRBJ2-7; the D gene TCRdb calls, TRBD2, cannot be checked with no DNA. The CDR3 runs 17 residues. Germline V gives CDR1 MNHEY, CDR2 SVGAGI. CDR3 amino acids: CASSGSSGGARSYEQYF.

The chain links TRBV20-1 to TRBJ1-4. This CDR3 contains 15 residues. Germline V gene data show CDR1 as DFQATT and CDR2 as SNEGSKA (reference sequence). The CDR3 spells CSAREFAFSNEKLFF.

This chain connects TRBV12-3 or TRBV12-4 to TRBJ2-3. The CDR3 covers 12 residues. The CDR3 sequence: CASSVLADTQYF.

J is TRBJ2-1 and V is TRBV18; checking the TCRdb D call of TRBD2 is not possible without DNA. Germline-derived CDR1 and CDR2 are KGHSH and LQKENI. The CDR3 loop spans 15 amino acids. This CDR3 is CASSPTSGGKNEQFF.

This chain connects TRBV5-5 to TRBJ2-7. Germline CDR1 SGHKS, CDR2 YYEKEE (reference sequence). The CDR3 length is 14 residues. The CDR3 sequence is CASSLVARTYEQYF. The entire variable domain, with the rest obtained from reference TRBV5-5 and TRBJ2-7, is as follows: DAGVTQSPTHLIKTRGQQVTLRCSPISGHKSVSWYQQVLGQGPQFIFQYYEKEERGRGNFPDRFSARQFPNYSSELNVNALLLGDSALYLCASSLVARTYEQYFGPGTRLTVT.

This sequence joins TRBV7-9 and TRBJ2-2; TCRdb's D gene call, TRBD1, goes unchecked for lack of DNA. The CDR3 loop spans 19 amino acids. Germline-derived CDR1 and CDR2 are SEHNR and FQNEAQ (reference sequence). CDR3 sequence: CASSSAIGGQRGAPGELFF.

V is TRBV6-5 and J is TRBJ2-1; without DNA, the TCRdb call of TRBD2 cannot be checked. CDR1 and CDR2 (germline): MNHEY, SVGAGI. This CDR3 comprises 15 residues. The CDR3 is CASSYGELGDNEQFF.

The J gene is TRBJ2-2, the V gene TRBV5-1; TCRdb reports TRBD1, a call that lacks DNA to check it against. Germline V gene sequence: CDR1 SGHRS, CDR2 YFSETQ. This CDR3 spans 16 amino acids. The CDR3 loop is CASSEMDRAYTGELFF.

J is TRBJ2-6 and V is TRBV6-5. The CDR3 consists of 15 residues. Germline CDR1 MNHEY, CDR2 SVGAGI. CDR3 protein: CASSLQISGANVLTF.

This sequence joins TRBV27 and TRBJ2-7; TCRdb's assignment of TRBD1 cannot be checked, as there is no DNA. The CDR3 covers 13 residues. Germline V gene data show CDR1 as MNHEY and CDR2 as SMNVEV (reference sequence). CDR3 in amino acids: CASSYPGQYEQYF.

The chain is built from TRBV19 and TRBJ2-3; TCRdb's D call of TRBD2 is untestable without DNA. The germline V gene encodes CDR1 LNHDA and CDR2 SQIVND (reference sequence). The CDR3 is 13 residues long. CDR3 residues: CASLAGETDTQYF.

J is TRBJ1-1 and V is TRBV5-1. Germline CDR1 reads SGHRS; CDR2 reads YFSETQ. The CDR3 is made up of 12 amino acids. CDR3 loop: CASSLDSTEAFF. Variable domain in full (rest from reference TRBV5-1 and TRBJ1-1): KAGVTQTPRYLIKTRGQQVTLSCSPISGHRSVSWYQQTPGQGLQFLFEYFSETQRNKGNFPGRFSGRQFSNSRSEMNVSTLELGDSALYLCASSLDSTEAFFGQGTRLTVV.

The chain couples TRBV4-3 to TRBJ1-2; as DNA is missing, the TRBD1 call by TCRdb cannot be tested. The CDR3 sequence is 15 residues long. CDR1 and CDR2 from the germline V gene are LGHNA and YSLEER. The CDR3 sequence: CASSPGQGAIGGYTF.

This chain uses TRBV29-1 with TRBJ1-1. The CDR3 runs 13 residues. Germline CDR1 is SQVTM and CDR2 is ANQGSEA. The CDR3: CSVEVRVNTEAFF. Based on the CDR3 plus reference TRBV29-1 and TRBJ1-1, the full variable domain is SAVISQKPSRDICQRGTSLTIQCQVDSQVTMMFWYRQQPGQSLTLIATANQGSEATYESGFVIDKFPISRPNLTFSTLTVSNMSPEDSSIYLCSVEVRVNTEAFFGQGTRLTVV.

V is TRBV20-1 and J is TRBJ1-1; TCRdb reports TRBD1, a call that lacks DNA to check it against. CDR1 DFQATT and CDR2 SNEGSKA come from the germline V gene (reference sequence). The CDR3 is 14 residues long. CDR3 protein: CSATHSWGGTEAFF.

J is TRBJ2-7 and V is TRBV20-1; TCRdb's D gene call, TRBD1, goes unchecked for lack of DNA. The V gene's germline CDR1 is DFQATT and CDR2 SNEGSKA (reference sequence). The CDR3 length is 13 residues. The CDR3 region is CSAAGQDSYEQYF.